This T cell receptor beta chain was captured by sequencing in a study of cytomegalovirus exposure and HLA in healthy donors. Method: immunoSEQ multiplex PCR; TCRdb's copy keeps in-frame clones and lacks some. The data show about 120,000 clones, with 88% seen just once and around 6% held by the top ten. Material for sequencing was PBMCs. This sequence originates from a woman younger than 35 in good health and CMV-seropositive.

The CDR3: CASSPLQGASSYEQYF. The CDR3 coding sequence is TGTGCCAGTAGTCCCCTTCAGGGGGCTTCCTCCTACGAGCAGTACTTC. J is TRBJ2-7 and V is TRBV19; 8 bases fit TRBD1. The CDR3 sequence is 16 residues long. The junction had 9 bases not matched to a gene; V was cut back by 5 bases and J by 0 bases. Per germline, CDR1 LNHDA and CDR2 SQIVND (reference sequence).